This T cell receptor (beta chain) was documented in a study of human T cells and chemical hapten exposure (dated by TCRdb to about 2021). With respect to the entire study: For sensitization, 2% DPC in acetone was applied to a roughly 2 cm by roughly 2 cm area of upper inner arm skin. Weekly therapeutic DPC doses were additionally applied to the scalp of patients throughout the approximately 24-week study period. Twenty-nine alopecia patients provided blood for TCR sequencing at one to four time points (pre-sensitization, 2, 6 and 24 weeks). Blood samples were taken from patients before sensitization (week 0) and then at 2, 6 and about 24 weeks after DPC sensitization. This study followed changes in the peripheral blood TCR repertoire in vivo during primary and secondary sensitization of alopecia patients to the hapten diphenylcyclopropenone (DPC). Patch testing was done on the upper back using Finn chambers containing 0.01% DPC, and results were scored after 6 days according to International Contact Dermatitis Research Group standards. The mostly female patient cohort included alopecia areata with under or over 50% scalp involvement, alopecia totalis and alopecia universalis. Libraries were pooled for sequencing, and per-sample TCR yields varied mainly because of small differences in library volumes within the pool.

The library relied on RACE. The sequencer listed for this sample is NextSeq 500. During library preparation, unique molecular identifiers were attached to individual cDNA molecules so that TCRs could be counted quantitatively and reproducibly. Both TCR alpha and TCR beta chains were sequenced from each blood RNA sample. For the original study's pipeline: Samples had a median of about 90,000 TCRs, with a range from roughly 20,000 to 690,600. The Decombinator software suite was used to annotate the V, J and CDR3 of the TCR reads. To make PS versus PT1 abundance plots, every sample was subsampled to the same number of TCRs (28,000). Expanded TCRs were defined as absent before sensitization and observed at least eight times at the 2-week time point. TCRdb trimmed the raw reads at Q25, called clones with MiXCR and kept productive beta chains. Rows with one shared CDR3 protein collapse into an entry with the most common genes and DNA. The V and J calls come from TCRdb's annotation, not from the publication. Recorded for this sample are roughly 200,000 distinct CDR3 sequences; 24% of them occurred a single time. 2.5% of the sample is held by the ten biggest clonotypes.

Paper-wide results and their limitations: Because every patient had alopecia, a presumed autoimmune disease, the patients' immune response might differ from that of healthy individuals. DPC sensitization did not change the number of TCRs with a frequency above 1 in 1000, and there was no evidence of changes in global repertoire structure. A positive correlation was found between the number of PT1 expanded TCRs and patch test score, with significance reached at thresholds 8, 16 and 32 but not 4. After repeated subsampling, changes were observed in the strength of the expansion versus patch-test correlation and in the threshold at which the correlation became significant. Compared with pre-sensitization or healthy control sets, expanded TCRs formed significantly more large CDR3 similarity clusters, which is consistent with antigen-driven responses.

The sample's time point label, decoded: patch test 3, about 24 weeks after DPC sensitization. The treatment or condition label on this specimen signifies: therapeutic diphenylcyclopropenone sensitization with weekly scalp DPC. At every patch-test visit, the blood draw took place before the patch test was put on. Eligible patients were aged 18 to 70, diagnosed with alopecia, deemed suitable for DPC therapy, and excluded if pregnant. Total RNA was isolated from unfractionated whole blood collected in Tempus Blood RNA tubes. As to this clonotype: Its specific antigen is unknown. Per-base qualities were not stored, and no clone one base away is much larger.

Ends trimmed: V by 6 bases, J by 5 bases; bases unmatched to a gene: 18. Spanning cysteine to phenylalanine, the CDR3 consists of 18 amino acids. Of all the DNA, just the CDR3 is kept, 54 bases in frame from base 1. CDR1 and CDR2 (MNHEY, SVGAGI) derive from the germline V gene. The rearranged segments are TRBV6-5 and TRBJ2-2; the central 7 bases match TRBD1. The sequence was collected from a woman in her thirties or forties with alopecia areata. Some clones in this sample may be carry-over from other donors' samples. Sequences were derived from whole blood, sampled in connection with sensitization to the hapten diphenylcyclopropenone (DPC). The sequenced DNA: TGTGCCAGCAGATACCGGGACAGCAGGCTCACTAGGACCGGGGAGCTGTTTTTT. It encodes CASRYRDSRLTRTGELFF.